The T cell receptor beta chain under discussion was sequenced for a study of blood T cell repertoires in COVID-19. Whole-study context: The cDNA or gDNA used as material had been derived from T cells, B-cell-depleted T cells, or PBMCs.

J was trimmed by 8 bases and V by 3 bases; bases with no gene match: 7. Germline V gene lookup returns CDR1 DFQATT and CDR2 SNEGSKA (reference sequence). The CDR3 covers 13 residues. Original processing methods: Nucleated cell number was recorded as an estimate derived from reference gene primer amplification. Method: immunoSEQ multiplex PCR; TCRdb's copy keeps in-frame clones and lacks some. The DNA gave D and trimming, while V, J and clone size come from that table. The data show 100,000 or so clones, approximately 81% seen once. The chain links TRBV20-1 to TRBJ1-2, with TRBD1 identical over 9 bases. The receptor was isolated from a man older than 75 with acute or convalescent COVID-19. The sequencing sample was made of peripheral blood. CDR3 amino acids: CSASRTGDYGYTF. The CDR3 region has the DNA TGCAGTGCTAGTAGGACAGGGGATTACGGCTACACCTTC.